The rows below give T cell receptor beta chains drawn from one sample of a study of shared clonotypes between healthy human individuals. Profiling relied on immunoSEQ multiplex PCR, and the TCRdb table lists in-frame clones only, not all of them. The sample holds some 1,100,000 clones, about four fifths seen once. Sequenced: memory CD4+ T cells from PBMCs. The origin of the receptors is a man aged 18 to 35 in good health. Some clones in this sample may be carry-over from other donors' samples. CDR3s include the opening cysteine and the closing phenylalanine or tryptophan. A D gene is named only where the DNA matches it firmly. Some rows have no size entry. The others give once, few or many, or a class for an expanded clone.

j_call v_call d_call clone_size cdr3_nt cdr3_aa
TRBJ1-1 TRBV7-8 TRBD1 NA TGTGCCAGCAGCCAATTCGTACAGGGGGCGCGCACTGAAGCTTTCTTT CASSQFVQGARTEAFF
TRBJ2-7 TRBV7-8 TRBD1 NA TGTGCCAGCAGCCCCGCGGGACAGGCTATCTACGAGCAGTACTTC CASSPAGQAIYEQYF
TRBJ2-3 TRBV7-9 TRBD1 NA TGTGCCAGCAGCTTAGCGACAGGGTCCACAGATACGCAGTATTTT CASSLATGSTDTQYF
TRBJ1-5 TRBV18 TRBD1 NA TGTGCCAGCTCACACAGGACAGGGGCAAATCAGCCCCAGCATTTT CASSHRTGANQPQHF
TRBJ2-7 TRBV5-1 NA NA TGCGCCAGCAGCGAGGGGGGTATTCCCTCCTACGAGCAGTACTTC CASSEGGIPSYEQYF
TRBJ2-5 TRBV10-3 NA NA TGTGCCATCAGTAGACAGAATAACGGGCAAGAGACCCAGTACTTC CAISRQNNGQETQYF
TRBJ1-1 TRBV6-1 NA NA TGTGCCAGCAGTGAAGCAAGGAGCACTGAAGCTTTCTTT CASSEARSTEAFF
TRBJ2-5 TRBV5-1 NA few TGCGCCAGCAGCTTGGACGGAAAAGAGACCCAGTACTTC CASSLDGKETQYF
TRBJ2-5 TRBV5-8 NA NA TGTGCCAGCAGCTTGGGGGCAAGCTACCAAGAGACCCAGTACTTC CASSLGASYQETQYF
TRBJ1-1 TRBV19 TRBD1 NA TGTGCCAGTAGCTTATCCGGGACAGGGGGCCTGAACACTGAAGCTTTCTTT CASSLSGTGGLNTEAFF
TRBJ2-3 TRBV29-1 TRBD2 NA TGCAGCGTTGAAGAACCGACTAGCGGGACTACAGATACGCAGTATTTT CSVEEPTSGTTDTQYF
TRBJ2-5 TRBV5-1 NA NA TGCGCCAGCAGCTTGACAGGATTCACGGGAGAGACCCAGTACTTC CASSLTGFTGETQYF
TRBJ2-7 TRBV2 TRBD1 NA TGTGCCAGCATGTTCGGACAGGGGGTCCACGAGCAGTACTTC CASMFGQGVHEQYF
TRBJ2-1 TRBV18 NA NA TGTGCCAGCTCACCGGGCAGAGGGAATGAGCAGTTCTTC CASSPGRGNEQFF
TRBJ2-1 TRBV28 TRBD2 NA TGTGCCAGCAGCCGTAGCGGGCGCCAGTCCTACAATGAGCAGTTCTTC CASSRSGRQSYNEQFF
TRBJ2-5 TRBV7-3 TRBD1 NA TGTGCCAGCAGCCCGACAGGGGGCCATGGGGAGACCCAGTACTTC CASSPTGGHGETQYF
TRBJ1-5 TRBV7-3 NA few TGTGCCAGCAGCTCCGGACAGAATCAGCCCCAGCATTTT CASSSGQNQPQHF
TRBJ2-5 TRBV2 TRBD2 NA TGTGCCAGCAAACCGGGACTAGCGGACCAAGAGACCCAGTACTTC CASKPGLADQETQYF
TRBJ1-5 TRBV18 NA NA TGTGCCAGCTCACAGGACAGCGCTCGGCCCCAGCATTTT CASSQDSARPQHF
TRBJ2-1 TRBV5-1 TRBD2 NA TGCGCCAGCAGTAGCGGGAGCGGGTACAATGAGCAGTTCTTC CASSSGSGYNEQFF
TRBJ2-7 TRBV19 NA once TGTGCCAGTAGTATAAGCACCCCATCCTACGAGCAGTACTTC CASSISTPSYEQYF
TRBJ1-3 TRBV5-6 TRBD1 NA TGTGCCAGCAGCTTACTAGGGACAGGAGTAGACACCATATATTTT CASSLLGTGVDTIYF
TRBJ1-5 TRBV23-1 TRBD1 NA TGCGCCAGCAGTCAATTGGACAGGGATCAGCCCCAGCATTTT CASSQLDRDQPQHF
TRBJ2-1 TRBV7-9 TRBD2 NA TGTGCCAGCAGAAAAGCGGGAGTCGATGAGCAGTTCTTC CASRKAGVDEQFF
TRBJ2-1 TRBV2 NA NA TGTGCCAGCAGTCCCCACAATGAGCAGTTCTTC CASSPHNEQFF
TRBJ2-5 TRBV5-1 TRBD2 NA TGCGCCAGCAGCTTGGGCCTAGCGGGAGGACAAGAGACCCAGTACTTC CASSLGLAGGQETQYF
TRBJ2-3 TRBV29-1 NA NA TGCAGCGAAAAAGGGCCGACTAGCACAGATACGCAGTATTTT CSEKGPTSTDTQYF
TRBJ1-5 TRBV30 NA NA TGTGCCTGGAGTCCGCAGGTACAGCAGCCCCAGCATTTT CAWSPQVQQPQHF
TRBJ1-5 TRBV2 NA NA TGTGCCAGCAACTGGGACAACAGCAATCAGCCCCAGCATTTT CASNWDNSNQPQHF
TRBJ2-7 TRBV7-8 NA NA TGTGCCAGCAGCTTAGTTTCGAGCTACGAGCAGTACTTC CASSLVSSYEQYF
TRBJ1-5 TRBV6-5 NA NA TGTGCCAGCAGTTACTCGATGGGAGGAGGATGGGCCCAGCATTTT CASSYSMGGGWAQHF
TRBJ1-1 TRBV7-6 NA NA TGTGCCAGCAGCCACGCCGGGACGGTCACTGAAGCTTTCTTT CASSHAGTVTEAFF
TRBJ2-1 TRBV29-1 NA NA TGCAGCGTCGTAAATTCCGGGACCCCAAGCCACAATGAGCAGTTCTTC CSVVNSGTPSHNEQFF
TRBJ2-1 TRBV11-2 TRBD2 many TGTGCCAGCAGTCGGACTAGCGGGACCAGCTCCTACAATGAGCAGTTCTTC CASSRTSGTSSYNEQFF